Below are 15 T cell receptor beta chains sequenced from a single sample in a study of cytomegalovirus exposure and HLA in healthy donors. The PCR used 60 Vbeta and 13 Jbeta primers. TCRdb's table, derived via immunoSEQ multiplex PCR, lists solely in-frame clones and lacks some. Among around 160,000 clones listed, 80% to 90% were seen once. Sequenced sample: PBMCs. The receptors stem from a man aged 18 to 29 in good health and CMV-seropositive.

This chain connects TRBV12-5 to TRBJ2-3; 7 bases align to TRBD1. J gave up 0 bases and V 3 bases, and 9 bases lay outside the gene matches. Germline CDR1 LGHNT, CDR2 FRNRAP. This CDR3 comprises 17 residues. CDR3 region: CASGFTAGQESTDTQYF. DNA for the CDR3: TGTGCTAGTGGTTTCACTGCCGGACAGGAGAGCACAGATACGCAGTATTTT.

The CDR3 here is CASSPKDRGLYEQYF. DNA of the CDR3: TGTGCCAGCAGTCCAAAGGACAGGGGGCTATACGAGCAGTACTTC. This chain links TRBV27 with TRBJ2-7; 11 bases agree with TRBD1. The germline CDR1 and CDR2 sequences are MNHEY and SMNVEV (reference sequence). The CDR3 has 15 residues. With 5 bases clipped from V and 4 bases from J, the junction kept 7 bases outside the gene matches.

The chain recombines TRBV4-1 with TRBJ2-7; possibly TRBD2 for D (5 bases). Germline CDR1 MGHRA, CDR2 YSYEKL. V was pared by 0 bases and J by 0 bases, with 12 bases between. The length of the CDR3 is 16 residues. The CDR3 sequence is CASSQDRGLTSYEQYF. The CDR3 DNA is TGCGCCAGCAGCCAAGATAGAGGACTGACCTCCTACGAGCAGTACTTC.

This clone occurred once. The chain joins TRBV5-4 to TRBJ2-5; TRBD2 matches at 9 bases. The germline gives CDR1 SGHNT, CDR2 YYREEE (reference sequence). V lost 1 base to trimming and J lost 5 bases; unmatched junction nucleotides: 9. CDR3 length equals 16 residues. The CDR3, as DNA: TGTGCCAGCAGCTTGTTAGCGGGGGACTCCGGGGAGACCCAGTACTTC. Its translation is CASSLLAGDSGETQYF.

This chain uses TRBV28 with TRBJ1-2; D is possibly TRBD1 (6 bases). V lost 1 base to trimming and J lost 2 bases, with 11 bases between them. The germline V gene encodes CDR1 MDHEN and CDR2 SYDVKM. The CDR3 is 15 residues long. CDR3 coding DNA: TGTGCCAGCAGTTTATCAGGGGTTCAGAACTATGGCTACACCTTC. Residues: CASSLSGVQNYGYTF.

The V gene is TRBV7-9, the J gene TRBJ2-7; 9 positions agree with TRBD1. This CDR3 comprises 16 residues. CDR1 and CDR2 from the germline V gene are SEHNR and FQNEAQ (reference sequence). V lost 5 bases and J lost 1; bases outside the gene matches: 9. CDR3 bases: TGTGCCAGCAGCCACCCGGAGGGGACAGGGTCCTACGAGCAGTACTTC. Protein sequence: CASSHPEGTGSYEQYF.

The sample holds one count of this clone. CDR3 in DNA: TGTGCCAGCCGCGGGACAGGGGTCACTGAAGCTTTCTTT. Translating it yields CASRGTGVTEAFF. The chain employs TRBV6-1 and TRBJ1-1, with 10 bases identical to TRBD1. With 8 bases clipped from V and 4 bases from J, the junction kept 4 bases outside the gene matches. Per the germline V gene, CDR1 is MNHNS and CDR2 is SASEGT. The CDR3 has 13 amino acids.

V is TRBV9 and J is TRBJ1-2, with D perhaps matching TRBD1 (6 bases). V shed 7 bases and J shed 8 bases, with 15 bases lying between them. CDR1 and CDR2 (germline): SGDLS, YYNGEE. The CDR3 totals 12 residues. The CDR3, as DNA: TGTGCCAGCGCGGCAGGGGTGGGAGGCTACACCTTC. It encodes CASAAGVGGYTF. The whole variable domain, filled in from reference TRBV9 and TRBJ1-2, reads DSGVTQTPKHLITATGQRVTLRCSPRSGDLSVYWYQQSLDQGLQFLIQYYNGEERAKGNILERFSAQQFPDLHSELNLSSLELGDSALYFCASAAGVGGYTFGSGTRLTVV.

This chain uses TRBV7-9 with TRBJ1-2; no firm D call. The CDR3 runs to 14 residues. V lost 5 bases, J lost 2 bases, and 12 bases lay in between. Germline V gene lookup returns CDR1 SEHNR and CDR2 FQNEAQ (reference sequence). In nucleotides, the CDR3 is TGTGCCAGCAGCCATTGGGCCTTCAACTATGGCTACACCTTC. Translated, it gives CASSHWAFNYGYTF.

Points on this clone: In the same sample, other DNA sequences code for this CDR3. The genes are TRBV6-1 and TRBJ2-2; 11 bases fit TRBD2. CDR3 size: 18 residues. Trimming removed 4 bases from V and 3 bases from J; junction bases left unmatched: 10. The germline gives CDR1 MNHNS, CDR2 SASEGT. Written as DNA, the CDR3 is TGTGCCAGCAGTGCCCTAACTAGCGGGGGACCCTACACCGGGGAGCTGTTTTTT. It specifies CASSALTSGGPYTGELFF.

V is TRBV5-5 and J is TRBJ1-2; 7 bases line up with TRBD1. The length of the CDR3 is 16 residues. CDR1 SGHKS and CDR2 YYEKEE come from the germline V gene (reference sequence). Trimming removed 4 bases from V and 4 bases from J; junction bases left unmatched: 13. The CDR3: CASSRFGTRDSYGYTF. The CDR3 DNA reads TGTGCCAGCAGCCGATTTGGGACTCGGGACAGCTATGGCTACACCTTC.

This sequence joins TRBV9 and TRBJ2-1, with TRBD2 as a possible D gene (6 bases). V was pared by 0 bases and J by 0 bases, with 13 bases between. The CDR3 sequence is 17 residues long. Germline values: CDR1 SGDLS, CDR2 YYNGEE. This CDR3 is CASSVATRGTSYNEQFF. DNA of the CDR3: TGTGCCAGCAGCGTAGCTACCCGGGGGACCTCCTACAATGAGCAGTTCTTC.

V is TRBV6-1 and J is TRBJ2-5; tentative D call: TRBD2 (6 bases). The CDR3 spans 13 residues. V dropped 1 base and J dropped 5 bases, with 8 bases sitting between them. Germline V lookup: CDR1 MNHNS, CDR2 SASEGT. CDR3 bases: TGTGCCAGCAGTGAAGACGCGGGGGAGACCCAGTACTTC. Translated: CASSEDAGETQYF.

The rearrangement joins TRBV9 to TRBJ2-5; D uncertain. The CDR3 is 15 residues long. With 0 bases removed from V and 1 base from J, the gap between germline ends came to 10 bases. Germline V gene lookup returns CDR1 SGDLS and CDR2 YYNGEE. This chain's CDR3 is CASSVVGGAQETQYF. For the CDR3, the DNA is TGTGCCAGCAGCGTAGTCGGCGGTGCCCAAGAGACCCAGTACTTC.

CDR3 loop: CASSLEGLAGDEQFF. The CDR3, as DNA: TGTGCCAGCAGCTTAGAGGGCTTAGCGGGGGATGAGCAGTTCTTC. The gene calls are TRBV7-9 and TRBJ2-1, with TRBD2 matching 9 bases. Germline V CDR1 and CDR2: SEHNR, FQNEAQ (reference sequence). V was clipped by 1 base and J by 8 bases; unmatched bases: 6. The CDR3 is made up of 15 amino acids.